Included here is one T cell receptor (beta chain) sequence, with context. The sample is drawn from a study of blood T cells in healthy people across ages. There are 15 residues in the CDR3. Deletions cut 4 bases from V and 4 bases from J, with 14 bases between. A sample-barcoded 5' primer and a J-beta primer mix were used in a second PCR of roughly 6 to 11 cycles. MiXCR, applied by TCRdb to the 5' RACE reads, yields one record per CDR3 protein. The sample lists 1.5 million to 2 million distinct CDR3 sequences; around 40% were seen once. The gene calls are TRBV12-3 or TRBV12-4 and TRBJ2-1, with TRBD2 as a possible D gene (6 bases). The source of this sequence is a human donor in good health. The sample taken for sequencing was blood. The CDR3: CASSSARTKYNEQFF. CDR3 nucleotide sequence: TGTGCCAGCAGTTCCGCCCGGACTAAGTACAATGAGCAGTTCTTC.